The 29 T cell receptor beta chains below were found in one sample sequenced in a study of T cells in Graves' hyperthyroidism and ophthalmopathy. Amplification of TCR beta CDR3 regions was performed using RNA transcripts as template. The HTBI primer set was used in a first-round RT-PCR of the TCR CDR3. TCRdb processed the multiplex PCR reads anew with MiXCR; each CDR3 protein has one entry. The repertoire consists of approximately 690,000 distinct CDR3 sequences, with roughly 20% occurring once and the leading ten covering under 35%. The specimen was blood. The receptor source for this set is a man aged 25-40 years with Graves' ophthalmopathy.

This clonotype was recorded at least ten times. The CDR3 protein is CASSSRGLAGPSSYNEQFF. The CDR3 DNA reads as TGTGCCAGCAGTTCGAGGGGACTAGCGGGACCCAGCTCCTACAATGAGCAGTTCTTC. The chain uses TRBV12-3 or TRBV12-4 and TRBJ2-1, with TRBD2 matching 13 bases. The J segment lost 0 bases and the V segment lost 4 bases, leaving 9 bases of the junction unmatched. There are 19 residues in the CDR3.

The sample holds a few counts of this clonotype. V is TRBV5-1 and J is TRBJ1-1, with D tentatively TRBD1 (5 bases). The germline V and J ends were trimmed by 6 bases and 3 bases, with 15 bases remaining between them. Germline V CDR1 and CDR2: SGHRS, YFSETQ. The CDR3 covers 14 residues. Written as DNA, the CDR3 is TGCGCCAGCACCCCGTCAGGAGGGGACACTGAAGCTTTCTTT. Its protein is CASTPSGGDTEAFF.

Many counts were recorded for this clonotype. This chain links TRBV2 with TRBJ1-5; unclear D gene. This CDR3 is built from 12 residues. The V end lost 3 bases, the J end lost 4 bases, and 4 bases lay between the germline ends. Germline V gene sequence: CDR1 SNHLY, CDR2 FYNNEI. CDR3 bases: TGTGCCAGCAGTGATCCGAATCAGCCCCAGCATTTT. This gives the protein CASSDPNQPQHF.

This clonotype came up a few times. CDR3 loop: CASSRGNGVLREQYF. In DNA form, the CDR3 reads TGCGCCAGCAGCCGCGGAAACGGGGTTCTACGGGAGCAGTACTTC. The rearrangement links TRBV4-1 to TRBJ2-7, with D possibly matching TRBD2 (5 bases). Trimming took off 4 bases at V and 7 bases at J, with 20 bases between the two ends. CDR3 size: 15 residues. Germline V gives CDR1 MGHRA, CDR2 YSYEKL.

CDR3 amino acids: CASRHPSTDTQYF. The CDR3, as DNA: TGTGCCAGCAGGCACCCAAGCACAGATACGCAGTATTTT. V is TRBV6-1 and J is TRBJ2-3, with no clear D. V was trimmed by 6 bases and J by 0 bases, leaving 7 bases between them. CDR3 length equals 13 residues. CDR1 and CDR2 from the germline V gene are MNHNS and SASEGT.

This rearrangement joins TRBV5-1 to TRBJ2-7, with a tentative D call TRBD1 (5 bases). CDR1 and CDR2 from the germline V gene are SGHRS and YFSETQ. Trimming stripped 0 bases from V and 7 bases from J, with 11 bases between. This CDR3 is built from 13 residues. CDR3 bases: TGCGCCAGCAGCTTGGGACAGAATCTTGAGCAGTACTTC. Translating gives CASSLGQNLEQYF.

The gene calls are TRBV29-1 and TRBJ2-1; D not resolved. This CDR3 comprises 10 residues. CDR1 and CDR2 from the germline V gene are SQVTM and ANQGSEA. With 5 bases removed from V and 8 bases from J, the gap between germline ends came to 7 bases. CDR3 nucleotides: TGCAGCGTTCTCGTCCATGAGCAGTTCTTC. Translation: CSVLVHEQFF.

This clonotype was seen more than once but under ten times. The chain has TRBV20-1 and TRBJ2-7; possibly TRBD1 or TRBD2 for D (5 bases each). The CDR3 loop spans 14 amino acids. Germline V CDR1 and CDR2: DFQATT, SNEGSKA (reference sequence). V lost 3 bases and J 2 bases, leaving 14 bases between the germline ends. The CDR3 sequence is CSASDRGLPYEQYF. The DNA for the CDR3 is TGCAGTGCTAGTGATCGGGGCCTTCCCTACGAGCAGTACTTC.

The V gene is TRBV20-1, the J gene TRBJ1-2, with D possibly TRBD1 on 5 matching bases. The CDR3 runs 13 residues. Trimming left V 5 bases short and J 5 bases short, with 15 bases between. The germline gives CDR1 DFQATT, CDR2 SNEGSKA (reference sequence). CDR3 region: CSAGADKLYGYTF. CDR3 sequence (DNA): TGCAGTGCTGGAGCGGACAAGTTATATGGCTACACCTTC.

This CDR3 is CSARLAGGPNEQFF. The CDR3 DNA is TGCAGTGCTAGGCTAGCGGGAGGCCCCAATGAGCAGTTCTTC. The chain is built from TRBV20-1 and TRBJ2-1, with 11 nucleotides matching TRBD2. The V and J ends lost 3 bases and 6 bases, in that order; junction bases with no gene match: 4. This CDR3 is built from 14 residues. Germline CDR1 and CDR2: DFQATT and SNEGSKA (reference sequence).

This clonotype was detected only a few times. V gene TRBV10-3 combines with J gene TRBJ1-1; TRBD1 is a possible D gene (6 bases). The ends were cut back, 2 bases at V and 3 bases at J, with 19 bases in the middle. The CDR3 is made up of 17 amino acids. Germline assignment: CDR1 ENHRY and CDR2 SYGVKD. CDR3 coding DNA: TGTGCCATCAGTGAGAGGGGAACAGGGCCAGGGCACACTGAAGCTTTCTTT. Translating it yields CAISERGTGPGHTEAFF.

This clonotype occurred many times. This chain uses TRBV12-3 or TRBV12-4 with TRBJ2-1; TRBD1 is a possible D gene (5 bases). V shed 3 bases and J shed 9 bases, with 9 bases lying between them. The CDR3 runs to 12 residues. The CDR3 nucleotides are TGTGCCAGCAGTTTGGGGCCACCTGAGCAGTTCTTC. Protein sequence: CASSLGPPEQFF.

This clonotype occurred many times. The chain uses TRBV28 and TRBJ2-3; D is tentatively TRBD1 or TRBD2 (5 bases each). CDR1 and CDR2 (germline): MDHEN, SYDVKM. This CDR3 has 14 residues. The ends were cut back, 5 bases at V and 6 bases at J, with 15 bases in the middle. CDR3 protein: CASSPLYGTDTQYF. CDR3 nucleotide sequence: TGTGCCAGCAGTCCCCTTTACGGGACCGATACGCAGTATTTT.

This clonotype was detected many times. The V gene is TRBV11-2, the J gene TRBJ2-1, with TRBD2 as a possible D gene (5 bases). Germline loops: CDR1 SGHAT, CDR2 FQNNGV. V was cut by 2 bases and J by 9 bases, with 20 bases left in between. CDR3 size: 16 residues. The CDR3 is CASSLQWSTQRVEQFF. DNA of the CDR3: TGTGCCAGCAGCTTACAATGGAGTACCCAGAGGGTTGAGCAGTTCTTC.

This clonotype has more than one count but fewer than ten. The V call is TRBV11-2, the J call TRBJ2-7; TRBD2 matches 11 bases. The CDR3 sequence is 15 residues long. The trim removed 2 bases at V and 3 bases at J, leaving 3 bases unmatched. Germline CDR1 and CDR2: SGHAT and FQNNGV. The CDR3 protein is CASSLTSGSFYEQYF. CDR3 nucleotide sequence: TGTGCCAGCAGCTTAACTAGCGGGAGTTTCTACGAGCAGTACTTC.

This clonotype was observed a handful of times. The chain is built from TRBV4-1 and TRBJ2-5, with D unclear. Trimming took off 6 bases at V and 1 base at J, with 12 bases between the two ends. The CDR3 is 14 amino acids. Germline CDR1 MGHRA, CDR2 YSYEKL. CDR3 in DNA: TGCGCCAGCAGTCTCCCGACTTCCCAAGAGACCCAGTACTTC. Encoded protein: CASSLPTSQETQYF.

This clonotype occurred once. The rearrangement joins TRBV29-1 to TRBJ2-3; the D is unclear. Trimming cost V 1 base and J 6 bases, with 8 bases left between them. Per germline, CDR1 SQVTM and CDR2 ANQGSEA. The CDR3 totals 12 residues. CDR3 protein: CSVEGTADTQYF. The DNA for the CDR3 is TGCAGCGTTGAAGGAACAGCCGATACGCAGTATTTT.

This rearrangement joins TRBV13 to TRBJ1-1; D ambiguous. This CDR3 comprises 13 residues. Germline assignment: CDR1 PRHDT and CDR2 FYEKMQ (reference sequence). Trimming cost V 4 bases and J 2 bases, with 8 bases left between them. CDR3 nucleotides: TGTGCCAGCAGCTCCCCTGCCAACACTGAAGCTTTCTTT. Encoded protein: CASSSPANTEAFF.

This chain joins TRBV6-5 and TRBJ2-3; D gene unclear. The V end was cut by 0 bases, the J end by 2 bases, with 9 bases between. The CDR3 extends over 15 amino acids. Germline CDR1 MNHEY, CDR2 SVGAGI. CDR3 residues: CASSYSPRYTDTQYF. The CDR3 DNA reads TGTGCCAGCAGTTACTCCCCTAGGTACACAGATACGCAGTATTTT.

This clonotype has at least ten counts. This chain uses TRBV7-9 with TRBJ2-7, with TRBD2 identical over 10 bases. The CDR3 consists of 14 residues. The V gene's germline CDR1 is SEHNR and CDR2 FQNEAQ (reference sequence). J lost 3 bases, V lost 5 bases, and 4 bases had no gene match. In nucleotides, the CDR3 is TGTGCCAGCAGCGCGGGACTAGCGCGCTACGAGCAGTACTTC. It codes for CASSAGLARYEQYF. Full variable domain (remainder filled in from reference TRBV7-9 and TRBJ2-7): DTGVSQNPRHKITKRGQNVTFRCDPISEHNRLYWYRQTLGQGPEFLTYFQNEAQLEKSRLLSDRFSAERPKGSFSTLEIQRTEQGDSAMYLCASSAGLARYEQYFGPGTRLTVT.

This clonotype was seen ten or more times. This sequence joins TRBV6-5 and TRBJ1-2, with unresolved D. Germline values: CDR1 MNHEY, CDR2 SVGAGI. Trimming took off 2 bases at V and 8 bases at J, with 15 bases between the two ends. CDR3 length: 14 residues. This chain's CDR3 is CASSYVGARGGYTF. Written as DNA, the CDR3 is TGTGCCAGCAGTTACGTCGGCGCCCGCGGGGGCTACACCTTC.

This chain links TRBV19 with TRBJ2-1; D is possibly TRBD1 or TRBD2 (5 bases each). This CDR3 is 18 amino acids long. V was trimmed by 3 bases and J by 4 bases, leaving 22 bases between them. Germline lookup yields CDR1 LNHDA and CDR2 SQIVND (reference sequence). The CDR3 protein is CASSIRPGAPKGYNEQFF. The CDR3 nucleotides read TGTGCCAGTAGTATTCGGCCCGGGGCCCCCAAAGGGTACAATGAGCAGTTCTTC.

This clonotype was seen at least ten times. The V gene is TRBV5-1, the J gene TRBJ1-1; D gene ambiguous. The germline V gene has CDR1 SGHRS and CDR2 YFSETQ. Trimming stripped 0 bases from V and 0 bases from J, with 6 bases between. The CDR3 covers 14 residues. The CDR3 loop is CASSLGEVNTEAFF. The DNA of the CDR3 is TGCGCCAGCAGCTTGGGTGAGGTGAACACTGAAGCTTTCTTT.

The chain joins TRBV3-1 to TRBJ1-1, with D perhaps matching TRBD1 (5 bases). CDR1 is LGHDT and CDR2 is YNNKEL in the germline V gene (reference sequence). Deletions cut 1 base from V and 3 bases from J, with 12 bases between. CDR3 length: 15 amino acids. DNA for the CDR3: TGTGCCAGCAGCCAAGCGGCGGGGGGGGACACTGAAGCTTTCTTT. Translation gives CASSQAAGGDTEAFF.

The rearrangement links TRBV5-1 to TRBJ2-1; D unclear. This CDR3 spans 12 amino acids. V dropped 4 bases and J dropped 12 bases, with 14 bases sitting between them. Germline V gene sequence: CDR1 SGHRS, CDR2 YFSETQ. CDR3 nucleotides: TGCGCCAGCAGCGGCCGGTTCGGTTGGCAGTTCTTC. Protein: CASSGRFGWQFF. The full variable domain, completed using reference TRBV5-1 and TRBJ2-1, is KAGVTQTPRYLIKTRGQQVTLSCSPISGHRSVSWYQQTPGQGLQFLFEYFSETQRNKGNFPGRFSGRQFSNSRSEMNVSTLELGDSALYLCASSGRFGWQFFGPGTRLTVL.

This rearrangement joins TRBV5-1 to TRBJ1-1, with TRBD1 identical over 8 bases. The CDR3 contains 12 residues. V shed 1 base, J shed 11 bases, and the junction held 4 bases outside the gene matches. In germline, CDR1 is SGHRS, CDR2 YFSETQ. CDR3 amino acids: CASSLNRGLAFF. The CDR3 DNA sequence: TGCGCCAGCAGCTTGAACAGGGGGTTGGCTTTCTTT.

Worth noting for this clonotype: Sequence at one end of the junction differs from germline and may be a read error. J is TRBJ2-2 and V is TRBV2, with a weak D call TRBD2 (7 bases). The germline CDR1 and CDR2 sequences are SNHLY and FYNNEI. CDR3 length equals 17 residues. In DNA form, the CDR3 reads TGTGCCAGCAGTGAAAGTCATGCGGGGGCTGGCACCGCGGAGCTGTTTTTT. The encoded protein is CASSESHAGAGTAELFF.

The chain uses TRBV2 and TRBJ2-3; a possible D gene is TRBD1 (6 bases). The length of the CDR3 is 15 residues. The V and J ends lost 6 bases and 1 base respectively, with 14 bases between them. CDR1 and CDR2 (germline): SNHLY, FYNNEI. For the CDR3, the DNA is TGTGCCAGCAGACCCGGGACACGGGGCACAGATACGCAGTATTTT. Its translation is CASRPGTRGTDTQYF.

There are a few counts of this clonotype. The chain joins TRBV19 to TRBJ2-7; D unresolved. Germline-derived CDR1 and CDR2 are LNHDA and SQIVND (reference sequence). The CDR3 sequence is 14 residues long. V lost 6 bases to trimming and J lost 2 bases, with 14 bases between them. CDR3 in DNA: TGTGCCAGTAGCCCGACTCACAGTACCTACGAGCAGTACTTC. This encodes CASSPTHSTYEQYF.